This T cell receptor (beta chain) was found in a study of regulatory dendritic cells for organ transplantation. Findings and caveats of the study: Mature dendritic cells appeared to drive more memory CD8+ clonal expansion than regulatory ones. Memory T cells were less diverse than naive, with memory CD8+ most oligoclonal.

Notes on this clone: The antigen is not known.

Memory T cells were CD45RO+, naive were CD45RA+, sorted by FACS. Sequencing used immunoSEQ multiplex PCR; TCRdb keeps in-frame clones, though not all of them. The top ten hold over 0.05% of the sample, which has almost 35,000 clones, about 88% seen once. Germline-derived CDR1 and CDR2 are SGHDN and FVKESK. The CDR3 spans 14 residues. The V end lost 1 base, the J end lost 2 bases, and 9 bases lay between the germline ends. The chain carries TRBV14 and TRBJ2-7; no firm D call. The sample was naive CD4+ T cells from blood. As to subset: CD45RA+ naive T cells. The clonotype originates from a human donor in good health. CDR3 in amino acids: CASSQGAGTYEQYF. DNA of the CDR3: TGTGCCAGCAGCCAAGGTGCCGGCACCTACGAGCAGTACTTC.